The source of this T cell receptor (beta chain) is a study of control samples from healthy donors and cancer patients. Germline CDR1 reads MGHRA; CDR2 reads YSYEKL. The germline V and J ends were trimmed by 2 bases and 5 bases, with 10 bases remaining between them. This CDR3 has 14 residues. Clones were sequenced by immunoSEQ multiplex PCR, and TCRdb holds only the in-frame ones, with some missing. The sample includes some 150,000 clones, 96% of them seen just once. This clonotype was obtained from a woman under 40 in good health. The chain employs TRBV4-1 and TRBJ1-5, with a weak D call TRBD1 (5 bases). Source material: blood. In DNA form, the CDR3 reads TGCGCCAGCAGCCAAATCGACAGTTATCAGCCCCAGCATTTT. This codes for CASSQIDSYQPQHF.